Listed here is a single TCR beta chain. This sample is part of a study of blood T cell repertoires in COVID-19. Study information: The cDNA or gDNA used as material had been derived from T cells, B-cell-depleted T cells, or PBMCs.

Authors' analysis steps: Quantification of nucleated cells was approximated via reference gene primer amplification. Profiled with immunoSEQ multiplex PCR; TCRdb holds only in-frame clones, not every one. V and J calls and clone size are copied from that table; D and trimming were computed from the DNA. The sample carries 140,000 to 150,000 clones, 88% recorded once. Germline CDR1 KGHSH, CDR2 LQKENI. V lost 6 bases and J lost 0, with 17 bases in between. This CDR3 comprises 16 residues. The sequence was obtained from a woman aged 50 to 65 with acute or convalescent COVID-19. The specimen sequenced was peripheral blood. The rearrangement links TRBV18 to TRBJ1-1; TRBD1 is a possible D gene (6 bases). This CDR3 reads CASSPNRQVMNTEAFF. The CDR3 DNA sequence: TGTGCCAGCTCTCCCAATAGACAGGTGATGAACACTGAAGCTTTCTTT. The variable domain in full, with the rest retrieved from reference TRBV18 and TRBJ1-1, is NAGVMQNPRHLVRRRGQEARLRCSPMKGHSHVYWYRQLPEEGLKFMVYLQKENIIDESGMPKERFSAEFPKEGPSILRIQQVVRGDSAAYFCASSPNRQVMNTEAFFGQGTRLTVV.